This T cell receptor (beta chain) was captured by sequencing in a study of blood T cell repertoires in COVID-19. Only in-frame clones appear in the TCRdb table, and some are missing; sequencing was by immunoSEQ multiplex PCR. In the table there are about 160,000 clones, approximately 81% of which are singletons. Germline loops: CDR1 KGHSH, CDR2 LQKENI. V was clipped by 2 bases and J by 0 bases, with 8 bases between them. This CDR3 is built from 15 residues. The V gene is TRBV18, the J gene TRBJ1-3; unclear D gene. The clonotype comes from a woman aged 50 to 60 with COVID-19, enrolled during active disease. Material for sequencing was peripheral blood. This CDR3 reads CASSPELVSGNTIYF. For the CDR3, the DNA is TGTGCCAGCTCACCAGAGCTGGTCTCTGGAAACACCATATATTTT.